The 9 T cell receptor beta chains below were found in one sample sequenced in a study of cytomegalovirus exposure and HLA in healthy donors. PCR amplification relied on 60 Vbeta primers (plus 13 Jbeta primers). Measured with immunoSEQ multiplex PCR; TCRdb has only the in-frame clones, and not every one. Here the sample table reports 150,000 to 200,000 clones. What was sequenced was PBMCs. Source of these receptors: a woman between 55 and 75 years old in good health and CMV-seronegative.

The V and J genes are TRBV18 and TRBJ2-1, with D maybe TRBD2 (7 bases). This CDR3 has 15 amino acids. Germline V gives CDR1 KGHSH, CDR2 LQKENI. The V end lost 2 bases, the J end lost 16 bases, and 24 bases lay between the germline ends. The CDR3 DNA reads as TGTGCCAGCTCACCAGAGGGGGGGATAGGGGCGACGAAATTCTTC. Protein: CASSPEGGIGATKFF.

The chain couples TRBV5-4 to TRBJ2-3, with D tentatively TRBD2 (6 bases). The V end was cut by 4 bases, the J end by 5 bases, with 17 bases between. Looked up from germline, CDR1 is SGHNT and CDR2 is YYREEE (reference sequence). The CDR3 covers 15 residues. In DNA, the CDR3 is TGTGCCAGCAGCCTCCCCGGGGTGGGGGGAGATACGCAGTATTTT. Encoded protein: CASSLPGVGGDTQYF.

The CDR3 DNA reads TGTGCCAGCAGCCGGGAACAGGGAATAACTGAAGCTTTCTTT. It translates to CASSREQGITEAFF. The chain uses TRBV7-9 and TRBJ1-1; D may be TRBD1 (6 bases). CDR1 is SEHNR, CDR2 FQNEAQ, per germline (reference sequence). The V end was cut by 5 bases, the J end by 5 bases, with 15 bases between. The CDR3 is made up of 14 amino acids.

The CDR3 coding sequence is TGTGCCAGCAGCAGGGGGGGGGTTCGTGTGTCACCCCTCCACTTT. Translation gives CASSRGGVRVSPLHF. The rearrangement uses TRBV5-4 and TRBJ1-6; D is possibly TRBD1 (6 bases). This CDR3 region has 15 residues. The germline V gene encodes CDR1 SGHNT and CDR2 YYREEE (reference sequence). The V end was cut by 4 bases, the J end by 10 bases, with 18 bases between.

The CDR3 DNA is TGCGCCAGCAGTCCCCGTTTTACTAGCGGGGGAGGAGATACGCAGTATTTT. Protein sequence: CASSPRFTSGGGDTQYF. The chain couples TRBV23-1 to TRBJ2-3; 11 positions match TRBD2. TRBV23-1 is marked as an open reading frame, function uncertain. Losses at the gene ends were 4 bases for V and 5 bases for J; bases not matched to a gene: 11. The CDR3 extends over 17 amino acids.

CDR3 sequence (DNA): TGTGCCACCAGCAGAGATCCAGGACTAGCGGGAATTGGCTCCTACGAGCAGTACTTC. Its protein product is CATSRDPGLAGIGSYEQYF. This sequence joins TRBV15 and TRBJ2-7; TRBD2 matches 12 bases. Germline assignment: CDR1 LNHNV and CDR2 YYDKDF (reference sequence). The CDR3 contains 19 residues. Trimming took 0 bases from V and 0 from J; bases not matched to a gene: 9.

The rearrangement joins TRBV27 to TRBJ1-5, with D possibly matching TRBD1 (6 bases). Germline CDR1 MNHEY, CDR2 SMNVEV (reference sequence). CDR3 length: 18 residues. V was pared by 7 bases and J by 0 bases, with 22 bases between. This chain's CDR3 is CASKLTGDLSYSNQPQHF. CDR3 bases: TGTGCCAGCAAGTTGACAGGCGACCTCTCATATAGCAATCAGCCCCAGCATTTT.

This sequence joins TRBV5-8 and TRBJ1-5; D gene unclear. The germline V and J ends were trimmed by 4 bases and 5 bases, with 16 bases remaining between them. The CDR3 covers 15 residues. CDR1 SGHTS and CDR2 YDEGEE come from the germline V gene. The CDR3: CASSPTDWADQPQHF. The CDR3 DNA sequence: TGTGCCAGCAGCCCGACGGACTGGGCGGATCAGCCCCAGCATTTT.

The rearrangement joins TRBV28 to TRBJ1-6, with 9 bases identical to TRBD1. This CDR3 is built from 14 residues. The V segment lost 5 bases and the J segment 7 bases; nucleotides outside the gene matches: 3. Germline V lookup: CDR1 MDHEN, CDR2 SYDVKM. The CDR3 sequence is CASSPQGANSPLHF. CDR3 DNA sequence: TGTGCCAGCAGTCCACAGGGGGCGAATTCACCCCTCCACTTT.